Listed below are T cell receptor beta chains from one sample, sequenced in a study of PD-L1 blockade in urothelial cancer. Sequencing was performed with immunoSEQ multiplex PCR; in TCRdb, only in-frame clones are kept and a portion is missing. The profile covers 15,000 to 20,000 clones, with roughly nine tenths appearing a single time and under 6.5% taken by the ten largest. This material consisted of PBMCs, taken around atezolizumab (anti-PD-L1) treatment. Source of these receptors: a man aged 50 or older with urothelial cancer. Each CDR3 is given with its conserved first and last residue. The D gene is left open where the match is weak. Only part of the rows carry a size: once, few, many, or a class if the clone is expanded.

cdr3_length: 12
v_call: TRBV9
j_call: TRBJ2-1
clone_size: NA
d_call: NA
cdr3_aa: CASSVGLGEQFF
cdr3_nt: TGTGCCAGCAGCGTAGGACTAGGGGAACAGTTCTTC

cdr3_length: 13
v_call: TRBV9
j_call: TRBJ1-6
clone_size: NA
d_call: NA
cdr3_aa: CASSTRQNSPLHF
cdr3_nt: TGTGCCAGCAGCACAAGACAAAATTCACCCCTCCACTTT

cdr3_length: 16
v_call: TRBV7-8
j_call: TRBJ2-3
clone_size: NA
d_call: TRBD2
cdr3_aa: CASSLTWSGGTDTQYF
cdr3_nt: TGTGCCAGCAGCTTAACGTGGAGCGGGGGCACAGATACGCAGTATTTT

cdr3_length: 16
v_call: TRBV18
j_call: TRBJ2-1
clone_size: once
d_call: NA
cdr3_aa: CASSRPEGLSYNEQFF
cdr3_nt: TGTGCCAGCTCACGCCCCGAGGGCCTCTCCTACAATGAGCAGTTCTTC

cdr3_length: 14
v_call: TRBV28
j_call: TRBJ2-1
clone_size: NA
d_call: TRBD2
cdr3_aa: CASSLSSGRPEEFF
cdr3_nt: TGTGCCAGCAGTTTGAGTAGCGGGAGGCCTGAAGAGTTCTTC

cdr3_length: 17
v_call: TRBV5-1
j_call: TRBJ2-3
clone_size: NA
d_call: TRBD2
cdr3_aa: CASSLGRGSGGTDTQYF
cdr3_nt: TGCGCCAGCAGCTTGGGCCGCGGGAGCGGGGGGACAGATACGCAGTATTTT

cdr3_length: 15
v_call: TRBV6-1
j_call: TRBJ2-7
clone_size: NA
d_call: TRBD2
cdr3_aa: CASSSNGGREREQYF
cdr3_nt: TGTGCCAGCAGTTCTAACGGCGGGAGGGAGAGAGAGCAGTACTTC

cdr3_length: 14
v_call: TRBV27
j_call: TRBJ2-7
clone_size: NA
d_call: TRBD2
cdr3_aa: CASSLRTSGIEQYF
cdr3_nt: TGTGCCAGCAGTTTGCGGACTAGCGGGATAGAGCAGTACTTC

cdr3_length: 14
v_call: TRBV19
j_call: TRBJ2-7
clone_size: NA
d_call: NA
cdr3_aa: CASSDRSSSYEQYF
cdr3_nt: TGTGCCAGTAGTGACAGGTCGAGCTCCTACGAGCAGTACTTC

cdr3_length: 16
v_call: TRBV7-6
j_call: TRBJ1-6
clone_size: NA
d_call: NA
cdr3_aa: CASSSSVRGGNSPLHF
cdr3_nt: TGTGCCAGCAGCTCAAGCGTAAGGGGCGGTAATTCACCCCTCCACTTT

cdr3_length: 13
v_call: TRBV19
j_call: TRBJ2-1
clone_size: NA
d_call: NA
cdr3_aa: CASGSSPYNEQFF
cdr3_nt: TGTGCCAGTGGTTCTAGCCCCTACAATGAGCAGTTCTTC

cdr3_length: 15
v_call: TRBV19
j_call: TRBJ1-1
clone_size: NA
d_call: NA
cdr3_aa: CASSMAERSYTEAFF
cdr3_nt: TGTGCCAGTAGTATGGCAGAGCGATCATACACTGAAGCTTTCTTT

cdr3_length: 16
v_call: TRBV5-1
j_call: TRBJ2-2
clone_size: NA
d_call: TRBD2
cdr3_aa: CASSFIGGMNTGELFF
cdr3_nt: TGCGCCAGCAGTTTTATCGGGGGGATGAACACCGGGGAGCTGTTTTTT

cdr3_length: 21
v_call: TRBV29-1
j_call: TRBJ2-5
clone_size: NA
d_call: TRBD2
cdr3_aa: CSVYLITGTSGGISGVRTQYF
cdr3_nt: TGCAGCGTGTATCTAATAACCGGGACTAGCGGGGGGATATCCGGAGTTAGAACCCAGTACTTC

cdr3_length: 15
v_call: TRBV5-6
j_call: TRBJ1-3
clone_size: NA
d_call: NA
cdr3_aa: CASSLGHASGNTIYF
cdr3_nt: TGTGCCAGCAGCTTGGGGCATGCCTCTGGAAACACCATATATTTT